Listed below are T cell receptor beta chains from one sample, sequenced in a study of blood T cell repertoires in COVID-19. Here immunoSEQ multiplex PCR was the method, and the copy in TCRdb shows in-frame clones only, minus some. The sample lists a few hundred thousand clones, roughly four fifths occurring once. Sequencing was done on a sample of PBMCs or T cells enriched from blood (not recorded which). The receptors here all came from a woman in her 50s who had recovered from COVID-19. Each CDR3 is given with its conserved first and last residue. The D gene is left open where the match is weak. Clone size is not always given. Where it is, it says once, few, many or a class for expanded clones.

v_call: TRBV13
j_call: TRBJ2-1
d_call: NA
clone_size: NA
cdr3_nt: TGTGCCAGCAGCTTAGATGGTAGAATCTCCAATGAGCAGTTCTTC
cdr3_aa: CASSLDGRISNEQFF

v_call: TRBV7-2
j_call: TRBJ2-1
d_call: TRBD2
clone_size: NA
cdr3_nt: TGTGCCAGCAGCCACGGACTAGCGGGAGTTCAGTTCTTC
cdr3_aa: CASSHGLAGVQFF

v_call: TRBV5-1
j_call: TRBJ2-2
d_call: NA
clone_size: NA
cdr3_nt: TGCGCCAGCTTGCCCGGGACAACGAACACCGGGGAGCTGTTTTTT
cdr3_aa: CASLPGTTNTGELFF

v_call: TRBV7-9
j_call: TRBJ1-2
d_call: NA
clone_size: NA
cdr3_nt: TGTGCCAGCAGCTTACAGGGCATGGATGGCTACACCTTC
cdr3_aa: CASSLQGMDGYTF

v_call: TRBV11-3
j_call: TRBJ2-5
d_call: NA
clone_size: few
cdr3_nt: TGTGCCAGCAGCTTTTCAGGGATGCAAGAGACCCAGTACTTC
cdr3_aa: CASSFSGMQETQYF

v_call: TRBV18
j_call: TRBJ2-1
d_call: NA
clone_size: NA
cdr3_nt: TGTGCCAGCTCACCACTAGACAGGTCCCCTCCGTACAATGAGCAGTTCTTC
cdr3_aa: CASSPLDRSPPYNEQFF

v_call: TRBV7-6
j_call: TRBJ2-7
d_call: NA
clone_size: NA
cdr3_nt: TGTGCCAGCAGCTTAGAGGGTACAGGGCCCTACGAGCAGTACTTC
cdr3_aa: CASSLEGTGPYEQYF

v_call: TRBV2
j_call: TRBJ1-2
d_call: TRBD1
clone_size: NA
cdr3_nt: TGTGCCAGCTGTGAGGGGGCGAGTGCTAACTATGGCTACACCTTC
cdr3_aa: CASCEGASANYGYTF

v_call: TRBV7-9
j_call: TRBJ2-1
d_call: NA
clone_size: NA
cdr3_nt: TGTGCCAGCAGTAGCCTAGGTGCGGTTGAGCAGTTCTTC
cdr3_aa: CASSSLGAVEQFF

v_call: TRBV19
j_call: TRBJ1-5
d_call: NA
clone_size: few
cdr3_nt: TGTGCCAGTAGTAGAAGTGACAGGACGGTTCAGCCCCAGCATTTT
cdr3_aa: CASSRSDRTVQPQHF

v_call: TRBV11-3
j_call: TRBJ2-1
d_call: NA
clone_size: NA
cdr3_nt: TGTGCCAGCAGCCCCGTAGCTATATCCTACAATGAGCAGTTCTTC
cdr3_aa: CASSPVAISYNEQFF

v_call: TRBV2
j_call: TRBJ2-5
d_call: NA
clone_size: NA
cdr3_nt: TGTGCCAGCAGTGCCAAGAGGGAGACCCAGTACTTC
cdr3_aa: CASSAKRETQYF

v_call: TRBV4-1
j_call: TRBJ2-5
d_call: NA
clone_size: NA
cdr3_nt: TGCGCCAGCAGCCAGTTTGCGGGGCCTCAAGAGACCCAGTACTTC
cdr3_aa: CASSQFAGPQETQYF

v_call: TRBV6-5
j_call: TRBJ1-6
d_call: NA
clone_size: once
cdr3_nt: TGTGCCAGCAGTTACCTGACAGGCCTGGGGAATTCACCCCTCCACTTT
cdr3_aa: CASSYLTGLGNSPLHF

v_call: TRBV4-2
j_call: TRBJ1-2
d_call: NA
clone_size: NA
cdr3_nt: TGTGCCAGCAGCCAAGGGACTTTTCGAGAAACTTCCTATGGCTACACCTTC
cdr3_aa: CASSQGTFRETSYGYTF

v_call: TRBV29-1
j_call: TRBJ2-2
d_call: NA
clone_size: NA
cdr3_nt: TGCAGCGTTGAATGGGGGCCCGGGGAGCTGTTTTTT
cdr3_aa: CSVEWGPGELFF

v_call: TRBV13
j_call: TRBJ2-5
d_call: TRBD2
clone_size: NA
cdr3_nt: TGTGCCAGCAGCTTGCGGACTAGCGGAAAAGAGACCCAGTACTTC
cdr3_aa: CASSLRTSGKETQYF

v_call: TRBV9
j_call: TRBJ1-5
d_call: TRBD1
clone_size: once
cdr3_nt: TGTGCCAGCAGCGCCCAGGGACAGGGGGCCAGTCAGCCCCAGCATTTT
cdr3_aa: CASSAQGQGASQPQHF

v_call: TRBV6-5
j_call: TRBJ2-3
d_call: NA
clone_size: NA
cdr3_nt: TGTGCCAGCAGTTTCGTATCACGGGATACGCAGTATTTT
cdr3_aa: CASSFVSRDTQYF

v_call: TRBV7-9
j_call: TRBJ2-3
d_call: NA
clone_size: once
cdr3_nt: TGTGCCAGCAGCATGTCCCCGACGGGGACAGATACGCAGTATTTT
cdr3_aa: CASSMSPTGTDTQYF

v_call: TRBV27
j_call: TRBJ2-3
d_call: TRBD2
clone_size: NA
cdr3_nt: TGTGCCAGCAGGCAGACCAAAAGCGGGAGTATTACAGATACGCAGTATTTT
cdr3_aa: CASRQTKSGSITDTQYF

v_call: TRBV5-1
j_call: TRBJ2-5
d_call: NA
clone_size: NA
cdr3_nt: TGCGCCAGCAGCTTGTACAGACCCCTCCAAGAGACCCAGTACTTC
cdr3_aa: CASSLYRPLQETQYF

v_call: TRBV2
j_call: TRBJ1-5
d_call: TRBD1
clone_size: few
cdr3_nt: TGTGCCAGCAGTGCTTGGACAGGACGCCAGCATTTT
cdr3_aa: CASSAWTGRQHF

v_call: TRBV29-1
j_call: TRBJ1-1
d_call: TRBD1
clone_size: NA
cdr3_nt: TGCAGCGCCGAGAGGGGGCCTGAAGCTTTCTTT
cdr3_aa: CSAERGPEAFF

v_call: TRBV5-1
j_call: TRBJ2-2
d_call: NA
clone_size: NA
cdr3_nt: TGCGCCAGCAGCCCTCAGGGTTATGGAAACACCGGGGAGCTGTTTTTT
cdr3_aa: CASSPQGYGNTGELFF

v_call: TRBV7-8
j_call: TRBJ2-3
d_call: NA
clone_size: NA
cdr3_nt: TGTGCCAGCAGCGGGGCCCACCATACGCAGTATTTT
cdr3_aa: CASSGAHHTQYF

v_call: TRBV27
j_call: TRBJ1-2
d_call: NA
clone_size: NA
cdr3_nt: TGTGCCAGCAGTTCCCGCTACGATAAGGAATCTAGGACCTTC
cdr3_aa: CASSSRYDKESRTF

v_call: TRBV10-3
j_call: TRBJ1-2
d_call: TRBD1
clone_size: NA
cdr3_nt: TGTGCCATCAGGGGACAGACCTATGGCTACACCTTC
cdr3_aa: CAIRGQTYGYTF

v_call: TRBV5-1
j_call: TRBJ2-2
d_call: TRBD1
clone_size: NA
cdr3_nt: TGCGCCAGCAGCTCCCAGGGGGCGCTGAACACCGGGGAGCTGTTTTTT
cdr3_aa: CASSSQGALNTGELFF

v_call: TRBV5-1
j_call: TRBJ2-1
d_call: TRBD2
clone_size: NA
cdr3_nt: TGCGCCAGCAGCTTGGGTGGGCTAGCGGCGTACAATGAGCAGTTCTTC
cdr3_aa: CASSLGGLAAYNEQFF

v_call: TRBV19
j_call: TRBJ2-7
d_call: TRBD1
clone_size: NA
cdr3_nt: TGTGCCAGTAGTATCGCGGGACAGGGAGTTTACGAGCAGTACTTC
cdr3_aa: CASSIAGQGVYEQYF

v_call: TRBV5-1
j_call: TRBJ2-1
d_call: NA
clone_size: NA
cdr3_nt: TGCGCCAGCAGCTTGGCCGATCGGGCCTACAATGAGCAGTTCTTC
cdr3_aa: CASSLADRAYNEQFF

v_call: TRBV6-2/TRBV6-3
j_call: TRBJ2-3
d_call: TRBD2
clone_size: NA
cdr3_nt: TGTGCCAGCAGTTATACCGGCGGGAGGGCCGTAGATACGCAGTATTTT
cdr3_aa: CASSYTGGRAVDTQYF

v_call: TRBV6-5
j_call: TRBJ2-5
d_call: TRBD1
clone_size: NA
cdr3_nt: TGTGCCAGCAGCTCCCGCCCAACAGGGGAAGAGACCCAGTACTTC
cdr3_aa: CASSSRPTGEETQYF

v_call: TRBV5-4
j_call: TRBJ2-7
d_call: TRBD2
clone_size: NA
cdr3_nt: TGTGCCAGCGGCTTGAGCGGGAGTCTGTACGAGCAGTACTTC
cdr3_aa: CASGLSGSLYEQYF

v_call: TRBV6-5
j_call: TRBJ1-5
d_call: TRBD1
clone_size: once
cdr3_nt: TGTGCCAGCAGTTGGGACAGGCAAAGCAATCAGCCCCAGCATTTT
cdr3_aa: CASSWDRQSNQPQHF

v_call: TRBV19
j_call: TRBJ1-6
d_call: NA
clone_size: NA
cdr3_nt: TGTGCCAGTAATACCTATAATTCACCCCTCCACTTT
cdr3_aa: CASNTYNSPLHF

v_call: TRBV5-1
j_call: TRBJ1-1
d_call: NA
clone_size: NA
cdr3_nt: TGCGCCAGCAGCTTGGGGAGGGAGCCCACTGAAGCTTTCTTT
cdr3_aa: CASSLGREPTEAFF

v_call: TRBV15
j_call: TRBJ1-2
d_call: NA
clone_size: NA
cdr3_nt: TGTGCCACCAGCAGAGAGGCAGGGGCCTATGGCTACACCTTC
cdr3_aa: CATSREAGAYGYTF

v_call: TRBV5-1
j_call: TRBJ2-3
d_call: TRBD2
clone_size: NA
cdr3_nt: TGCGCCAGCAGCTCGGGGACTAGCGGGGGGGCCTATAGGGTTACGCAGTATTTT
cdr3_aa: CASSSGTSGGAYRVTQYF

v_call: TRBV30
j_call: TRBJ2-7
d_call: NA
clone_size: NA
cdr3_nt: TGTGCTCGAGGCGCCCCCGACTACGAGCAGTACTTC
cdr3_aa: CARGAPDYEQYF

v_call: TRBV29-1
j_call: TRBJ1-1
d_call: NA
clone_size: NA
cdr3_nt: TGCAGCTCCTCGGGGGTCGGGAACACTGAAGCTTTCTTT
cdr3_aa: CSSSGVGNTEAFF

v_call: TRBV7-2
j_call: TRBJ2-1
d_call: TRBD2
clone_size: NA
cdr3_nt: TGTGCCAGCAGGTCTAGCGGGGGGGCCCACAATGAGCAGTTCTTC
cdr3_aa: CASRSSGGAHNEQFF

v_call: TRBV19
j_call: TRBJ2-1
d_call: TRBD1
clone_size: NA
cdr3_nt: TGTGCCAGTAGTATAGCCCGGACAGGCTACAATGAGCAGTTCTTC
cdr3_aa: CASSIARTGYNEQFF

v_call: TRBV9
j_call: TRBJ2-3
d_call: NA
clone_size: NA
cdr3_nt: TGTGCCAGACCGGGACACCACCGAGGAGATACGCAGTATTTT
cdr3_aa: CARPGHHRGDTQYF